This is a list of T cell receptor beta chains from one sample in a study of CD8 T cells in ankylosing spondylitis. Using its own MiXCR run on the 5' RACE reads, TCRdb lists one record per CDR3 protein. The table has some 120,000 distinct CDR3 sequences, 12% to 15% seen once. The sequencing input was blood, either unsorted or a sorted T cell fraction (not recorded which). The receptors originated from a female donor with ankylosing spondylitis or in good health (not recorded which). CDR3s leave out the opening cysteine and the closing phenylalanine or tryptophan. Each record gives: CDR3 length, J gene, V gene, CDR3 protein.

CDR3 length: 12; J gene: TRBJ1-6; V gene: TRBV6-5; CDR3 protein: ASSYSRGGSPLH
CDR3 length: 12; J gene: TRBJ1-5; V gene: TRBV10-3; CDR3 protein: AISRDGYNQPQH
CDR3 length: 12; J gene: TRBJ2-7; V gene: TRBV10-3; CDR3 protein: AITPSGRTYEQY
CDR3 length: 11; J gene: TRBJ1-6; V gene: TRBV3-1; CDR3 protein: ASSSLGRTPLH
CDR3 length: 11; J gene: TRBJ1-1; V gene: TRBV9; CDR3 protein: ASSVAPNTEAF
CDR3 length: 11; J gene: TRBJ2-3; V gene: TRBV9; CDR3 protein: ASSVLSTDTQY
CDR3 length: 12; J gene: TRBJ2-2; V gene: TRBV15; CDR3 protein: ATSRPRVTGELF
CDR3 length: 17; J gene: TRBJ2-1; V gene: TRBV2; CDR3 protein: ASSDEGWSSGSSYNEQF
CDR3 length: 13; J gene: TRBJ1-2; V gene: TRBV27; CDR3 protein: ASSSLTITRGGYT
CDR3 length: 12; J gene: TRBJ2-5; V gene: TRBV2; CDR3 protein: ASSDAREKETQY
CDR3 length: 14; J gene: TRBJ2-1; V gene: TRBV9; CDR3 protein: ASSARGLAGDNEQF
CDR3 length: 11; J gene: TRBJ2-7; V gene: TRBV27; CDR3 protein: ASSLNGQGKQY
CDR3 length: 12; J gene: TRBJ2-1; V gene: TRBV4-1; CDR3 protein: ASSRPQTNNEQF
CDR3 length: 11; J gene: TRBJ1-1; V gene: TRBV5-1; CDR3 protein: ASGPGRNTEAF
CDR3 length: 12; J gene: TRBJ2-7; V gene: TRBV7-2; CDR3 protein: ASSSTGLASEQY
CDR3 length: 17; J gene: TRBJ2-3; V gene: TRBV5-6; CDR3 protein: ASSLAAWGGRSPTDTQY
CDR3 length: 14; J gene: TRBJ2-1; V gene: TRBV3-1; CDR3 protein: ASSQPTLSKYNEQF
CDR3 length: 15; J gene: TRBJ2-3; V gene: TRBV11-3; CDR3 protein: ASSSYQQVIWADTQY
CDR3 length: 13; J gene: TRBJ1-3; V gene: TRBV27; CDR3 protein: ASGGGGGSGNTIY
CDR3 length: 13; J gene: TRBJ2-7; V gene: TRBV19; CDR3 protein: ASSIAQGAWYEQY
CDR3 length: 15; J gene: TRBJ1-1; V gene: TRBV7-2; CDR3 protein: ASSLYFMGQPQVEAF
CDR3 length: 14; J gene: TRBJ2-1; V gene: TRBV20-1; CDR3 protein: SARLAGLVLGNEQF
CDR3 length: 13; J gene: TRBJ2-1; V gene: TRBV20-1; CDR3 protein: SADGLAGTYNEQF
CDR3 length: 12; J gene: TRBJ1-5; V gene: TRBV4-1; CDR3 protein: ASSSQWGGQPQH
CDR3 length: 11; J gene: TRBJ2-3; V gene: TRBV12-3/TRBV12-4; CDR3 protein: ASRNIGTDTQY
CDR3 length: 14; J gene: TRBJ2-3; V gene: TRBV5-1; CDR3 protein: ASSLGTSSSTDTQY
CDR3 length: 13; J gene: TRBJ2-1; V gene: TRBV12-3/TRBV12-4; CDR3 protein: ASSLVGVFDNEQF
CDR3 length: 13; J gene: TRBJ2-3; V gene: TRBV7-3; CDR3 protein: ASSLTEGSTDTQY
CDR3 length: 12; J gene: TRBJ2-5; V gene: TRBV29-1; CDR3 protein: SVPRVATQETQY
CDR3 length: 16; J gene: TRBJ2-1; V gene: TRBV7-3; CDR3 protein: ASSLLASGGTVQSEQF
CDR3 length: 11; J gene: TRBJ1-4; V gene: TRBV29-1; CDR3 protein: SVDPGEDEKLF
CDR3 length: 13; J gene: TRBJ1-5; V gene: TRBV6-1; CDR3 protein: ASSEAYVANQPQH
CDR3 length: 10; J gene: TRBJ1-5; V gene: TRBV7-8; CDR3 protein: ASTIGAQPQH
CDR3 length: 13; J gene: TRBJ2-5; V gene: TRBV7-2; CDR3 protein: ASSLEGSSFRAQY
CDR3 length: 12; J gene: TRBJ2-2; V gene: TRBV20-1; CDR3 protein: SARAGQNTGELF
CDR3 length: 14; J gene: TRBJ2-7; V gene: TRBV20-1; CDR3 protein: SARDRRRDRAHEQY
CDR3 length: 11; J gene: TRBJ1-1; V gene: TRBV20-1; CDR3 protein: SAKQGSRTEAF
CDR3 length: 14; J gene: TRBJ1-3; V gene: TRBV12-3/TRBV12-4; CDR3 protein: ASTGRGTLSGNTIY
CDR3 length: 14; J gene: TRBJ2-2; V gene: TRBV18; CDR3 protein: ASSRPGQGDTGELF
CDR3 length: 12; J gene: TRBJ2-1; V gene: TRBV20-1; CDR3 protein: SAAGLGSYNEQF
CDR3 length: 16; J gene: TRBJ2-3; V gene: TRBV11-2; CDR3 protein: ASSHQTLAGPSTDTQY
CDR3 length: 11; J gene: TRBJ1-2; V gene: TRBV7-9; CDR3 protein: ASRYFIGDGYT